The text below deals with one T cell receptor (beta chain). Antigen unknown. The source of the sample is a study of ipilimumab plus nivolumab after autologous stem cell transplantation. Whole-study context: A median of 8 nivolumab and 4 or 5 ipilimumab doses were given. Study observations and caveats: The authors say TCR, Treg and microbiome findings warrant further study.

TCRdb's copy holds only in-frame clones and misses some; the assay was immunoSEQ multiplex PCR. The sample holds roughly 25,000 clones, around 84% seen once. Starting 14 to 28 days after autologous transplant, ipilimumab 1 mg/kg was given. Patients received nivolumab 3 mg/kg at weeks 1, 4, 7, 10, then fortnightly to week 26. This CDR3 spans 15 amino acids. The V gene lost 2 bases and the J gene lost 4 bases, with 11 bases spanning the gap. Per germline, CDR1 MNHNS and CDR2 SASEGT. This clonotype was sampled from a male donor with diffuse large B-cell lymphoma. The sequencing used PBMCs, collected in a trial of ipilimumab plus nivolumab as post-transplant consolidation. The V gene is TRBV6-1, the J gene TRBJ2-2; no definite D call. In nucleotides, the CDR3 is TGTGCCAGCAGTGAATGGTCCAGCCCCACCGGGGAGCTGTTTTTT. This gives the protein CASSEWSSPTGELFF.